This T cell receptor beta chain came from a study of cytomegalovirus exposure and HLA in healthy donors. The wider study: In an earlier analysis, almost 120 million unique TCR beta sequences were found from 150 million to 200 million T cells. Study-wide results and caveats: It was assumed in the presence/absence analyses that sequencing depth was roughly uniform across donors. It was 150 to 200 TCR beta chains that were listed as cytomegalovirus-associated. Later on, an analysis showed TCR association rates differing by HLA locus, with DRB1 the most and HLA-C the fewest.

PCR employed 60 Vbeta and 13 Jbeta primers. Sequencing was performed with immunoSEQ multiplex PCR; in TCRdb, only in-frame clones are kept and a portion is missing. Of a few hundred thousand clones listed, under 80% are singletons. About this clone: Its antigen is currently unknown.

V was pared by 0 bases and J by 3 bases, with 17 bases between. Germline V gene data show CDR1 as SGHAT and CDR2 as FQDESV (reference sequence). This CDR3 comprises 17 residues. The chain joins TRBV11-1 to TRBJ2-5; TRBD2 might be the D (5 bases). The material sequenced was PBMCs. This receptor was obtained from a woman in her 30s in good health and CMV-seronegative. The CDR3 here is CASSLASRGWYKETQYF. Here the CDR3 DNA reads TGTGCCAGCAGCTTAGCTTCGCGCGGGTGGTATAAAGAGACCCAGTACTTC.